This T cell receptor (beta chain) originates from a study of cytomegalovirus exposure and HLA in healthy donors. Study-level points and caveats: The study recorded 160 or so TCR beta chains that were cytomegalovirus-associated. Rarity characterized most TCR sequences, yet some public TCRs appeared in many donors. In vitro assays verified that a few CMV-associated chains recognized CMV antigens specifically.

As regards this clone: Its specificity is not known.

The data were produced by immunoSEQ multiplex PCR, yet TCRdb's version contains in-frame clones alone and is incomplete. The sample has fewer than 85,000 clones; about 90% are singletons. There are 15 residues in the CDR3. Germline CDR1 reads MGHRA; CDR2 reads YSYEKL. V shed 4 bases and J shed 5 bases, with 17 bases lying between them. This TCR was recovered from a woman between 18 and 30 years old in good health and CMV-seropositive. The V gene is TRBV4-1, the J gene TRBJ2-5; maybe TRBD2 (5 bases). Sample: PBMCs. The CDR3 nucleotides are TGCGCCAGCAGCCCTAATGACGGGGTTTCCGAGACCCAGTACTTC. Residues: CASSPNDGVSETQYF.